Listed below are T cell receptor beta chains from one sample, sequenced in a study of neurological immune-mediated disorders. TCRdb reanalysed the 5' RACE reads using MiXCR and keeps one entry per CDR3 protein. Of about 49,000 distinct CDR3 sequences listed, more than 8.5% are singletons. Source material: PBMCs. The receptor set was obtained from a woman aged 40 to 49 in good health. The CDR3 runs from the conserved cysteine through the conserved F or W. D genes are given only for firm matches. The size of a clone is reported for some rows only, either as once, few or many, or as a class for expanded clones.

size: many
V: TRBV5-1
D: TRBD1
J: TRBJ2-7
DNA: TGCGCCAGCAGCTCCACCATGACGACAGGGGGGTCCTACGAGCAGTACTTC
CDR3: CASSSTMTTGGSYEQYF

size: many
V: TRBV5-1
D: TRBD1
J: TRBJ1-2
DNA: TGCGCCAGCAGCAAGGGGACAGGGCCTAACTATGGCTACACCTTC
CDR3: CASSKGTGPNYGYTF

size: many
V: TRBV21-1
D: NA
J: TRBJ2-3
DNA: TGTGCCAGCAGCAAGAGAGGGGTTTTTGTTTTGGATACGCAGTATTTT
CDR3: CASSKRGVFVLDTQYF

size: NA
V: TRBV2
D: NA
J: TRBJ1-1
DNA: TGTGCCAGCAGTGAAGGACCCCCGAACACTGAAGCTTTCTTT
CDR3: CASSEGPPNTEAFF

size: many
V: TRBV5-1
D: NA
J: TRBJ2-1
DNA: TGCGCCAGCAGCTTGTCTCATCGGGATGAGCAGTTCTTC
CDR3: CASSLSHRDEQFF

size: many
V: TRBV4-2
D: TRBD1
J: TRBJ1-4
DNA: TGTGCCAGCAGCCAAGACGGGCAGGGGGATGAAAAACTGTTTTTT
CDR3: CASSQDGQGDEKLFF

size: many
V: TRBV20-1
D: NA
J: TRBJ1-4
DNA: TGCAGTGCTACCCAAAACAATCGAGCAAATGAAAAACTGTTTTTT
CDR3: CSATQNNRANEKLFF

size: many
V: TRBV5-1
D: TRBD1
J: TRBJ1-1
DNA: TGCGCCAGCAGACAGGGGTTGGACACTGAAGCTTTCTTT
CDR3: CASRQGLDTEAFF

size: many
V: TRBV6-6
D: NA
J: TRBJ2-5
DNA: TGTGCCAGCAGCCGGGGGGCATTCGAGACCCAGTACTTC
CDR3: CASSRGAFETQYF

size: many
V: TRBV7-9
D: NA
J: TRBJ1-2
DNA: TGTGCCAGCAGCTTTGGGACGAATTATGGCTACACCTTC
CDR3: CASSFGTNYGYTF

size: many
V: TRBV7-9
D: TRBD1
J: TRBJ1-2
DNA: TGTGCCAGCAGCCCGAGGACAGGGGCCGGCTACACCTTC
CDR3: CASSPRTGAGYTF

size: medium-sized
V: TRBV10-3
D: TRBD1
J: TRBJ2-3
DNA: TGTGCCATACGAGCGGACAGGGCGAAAGATACGCAGTATTTT
CDR3: CAIRADRAKDTQYF

size: NA
V: TRBV6-5
D: NA
J: TRBJ1-3
DNA: TGTGCCTGCAGTTATTCGGAGAGAGGAAACACCATATATTTT
CDR3: CACSYSERGNTIYF

size: few
V: TRBV6-5
D: TRBD2
J: TRBJ2-3
DNA: TGTGCCAGCAGCCGCTCGGGACTACCGTCGGATACGCAGTATTTT
CDR3: CASSRSGLPSDTQYF

size: many
V: TRBV9
D: NA
J: TRBJ2-7
DNA: TGTGCCAGCAGCGTAGGGGACGGAGCCTACGAGCAGTACTTC
CDR3: CASSVGDGAYEQYF

size: many
V: TRBV5-5
D: NA
J: TRBJ2-7
DNA: TGTGCCAGCAGCTTGCTCCAGCTCCCCCGTGAGCAGTACTTC
CDR3: CASSLLQLPREQYF

size: many
V: TRBV20-1
D: NA
J: TRBJ1-2
DNA: TGCAGTGCTAGTTGGGGGCGGGGTGGCTACACCTTC
CDR3: CSASWGRGGYTF

size: many
V: TRBV4-1
D: NA
J: TRBJ2-1
DNA: TGCGCCAGCAGCCACCGAGGAGAGCAGTTCTTC
CDR3: CASSHRGEQFF

size: NA
V: TRBV5-6
D: TRBD1
J: TRBJ1-6
DNA: TGTGCCAGCAGCTCCCCGGACAGGTTTAATTCACCCCTCCACTTT
CDR3: CASSSPDRFNSPLHF

size: many
V: TRBV29-1
D: TRBD1
J: TRBJ1-2
DNA: TGCAGCGTTCTCGGACAGGGGCTGAATGGCTACACCTTC
CDR3: CSVLGQGLNGYTF

size: many
V: TRBV20-1
D: NA
J: TRBJ1-2
DNA: TGCAGTGCTAGAGATGCGGGGACCGGAGGCTACACCTTC
CDR3: CSARDAGTGGYTF

size: few
V: TRBV6-1
D: NA
J: TRBJ1-3
DNA: TGTGCCAGCAGTGACGGCATCTCAGGAAACACCATATATTTT
CDR3: CASSDGISGNTIYF

size: many
V: TRBV7-8
D: TRBD1
J: TRBJ2-5
DNA: TGTGCCAGCAGACCGCTTTTCAGGGGGCATGGAGAGACCCAGTACTTC
CDR3: CASRPLFRGHGETQYF

size: many
V: TRBV9
D: NA
J: TRBJ2-2
DNA: TGTGCCAGCAGCGGAACAGGGGAGGATGGCACCGGGGAGCTGTTTTTT
CDR3: CASSGTGEDGTGELFF

size: many
V: TRBV30
D: NA
J: TRBJ1-2
DNA: TGTGCCTGGAGCCTGGGTAATGGCTACACCTTC
CDR3: CAWSLGNGYTF

size: many
V: TRBV5-1
D: TRBD1
J: TRBJ1-1
DNA: TGCGCCAGCAGCCCGGGACAGGGATGGAACACTGAAGCTTTCTTT
CDR3: CASSPGQGWNTEAFF

size: many
V: TRBV6-1
D: TRBD1
J: TRBJ2-1
DNA: TGTGCCAGCAGTGTACGACAGGGGGCCAGCTCCTACAATGAGCAGTTCTTC
CDR3: CASSVRQGASSYNEQFF

size: many
V: TRBV5-1
D: NA
J: TRBJ2-3
DNA: TGCGCCAGCAGCCCAGGGGGGAGCACAGATACGCAGTATTTT
CDR3: CASSPGGSTDTQYF

size: NA
V: TRBV18
D: TRBD1
J: TRBJ2-3
DNA: TGTGCCAGCTCACCTGCCCCAGGGGGCGCAGATACGCAGTATTTT
CDR3: CASSPAPGGADTQYF

size: many
V: TRBV5-1
D: NA
J: TRBJ1-2
DNA: TGCGCCAGCAGCTTGGGGGCAGGGACGAATGGCTACACCTTC
CDR3: CASSLGAGTNGYTF

size: NA
V: TRBV7-2
D: NA
J: TRBJ2-3
DNA: TGTGCCAGCAGCTTTTGGAATCCAGATACGCAGTATTTT
CDR3: CASSFWNPDTQYF

size: many
V: TRBV7-3
D: TRBD1
J: TRBJ2-2
DNA: TGTGCCAGCAGCTTAATTCGTCGGGACAGGGGGAACGGGGAGCTGTTTTTT
CDR3: CASSLIRRDRGNGELFF

size: many
V: TRBV6-2/TRBV6-3
D: NA
J: TRBJ1-2
DNA: TGTGCCAGCAGCGCCGACGGATCCTATGGCTACACCTTC
CDR3: CASSADGSYGYTF

size: many
V: TRBV20-1
D: TRBD1
J: TRBJ1-2
DNA: TGCAGTGCAGGAGAGTTTACAGGGGATGGCTACACCTTC
CDR3: CSAGEFTGDGYTF

size: NA
V: TRBV19
D: NA
J: TRBJ1-5
DNA: TGTGCCAGTACAGGGAGGGAGAATCAGCCCCAGCATTTT
CDR3: CASTGRENQPQHF

size: many
V: TRBV7-2
D: TRBD2
J: TRBJ2-1
DNA: TGTGCCAGCAGCCGCGGGGTAGCGGGGGCCAATGAGCAGTTCTTC
CDR3: CASSRGVAGANEQFF

size: NA
V: TRBV4-1
D: NA
J: TRBJ1-1
DNA: TGCGCCAGCAGCCAAGATAGGCCCGTACTCAACACTGAAGCTTTCTTT
CDR3: CASSQDRPVLNTEAFF

size: many
V: TRBV7-2
D: NA
J: TRBJ1-6
DNA: TGTGCCAGCAGACAGGAGGGTTCACCCCTCCACTTT
CDR3: CASRQEGSPLHF

size: many
V: TRBV20-1
D: TRBD2
J: TRBJ2-1
DNA: TGCAGTGCTAGATGGTCGGGGGGGCCGGGACAGTTCTTC
CDR3: CSARWSGGPGQFF

size: many
V: TRBV18
D: NA
J: TRBJ2-1
DNA: TGTGCCAGCTCACCACCGGGGCTAAACCGGAATGAGCAGTTCTTC
CDR3: CASSPPGLNRNEQFF

size: few
V: TRBV7-2
D: TRBD1
J: TRBJ1-5
DNA: TGTGCCAGCAGACCGGGGACAGTGGGAACCTATAGCAATCAGCCCCAGCATTTT
CDR3: CASRPGTVGTYSNQPQHF

size: many
V: TRBV4-2
D: NA
J: TRBJ2-5
DNA: TGTGCCAGCAGCCCCCCGCGTGCAGAGACCCAGTACTTC
CDR3: CASSPPRAETQYF

size: many
V: TRBV6-5
D: NA
J: TRBJ1-3
DNA: TGTGCCAGCAGTTCCGCCCCCACCGGAGGGCCTGGAAACACCATATATTTT
CDR3: CASSSAPTGGPGNTIYF

size: many
V: TRBV20-1
D: NA
J: TRBJ1-6
DNA: TGCAGTGCTACGGGGGCGGCTGTCAATTCACCCCTCCACTTT
CDR3: CSATGAAVNSPLHF

size: many
V: TRBV5-6
D: NA
J: TRBJ1-3
DNA: TGTGCCAGCAGCTTGGCCGCGGGGGCCAGTGGAAACACCATATATTTT
CDR3: CASSLAAGASGNTIYF

size: many
V: TRBV7-2
D: TRBD2
J: TRBJ2-3
DNA: TGTGCCAGCAGCTTAGTCTTGCTAGCGGGAGGGAATACGCAGTATTTT
CDR3: CASSLVLLAGGNTQYF

size: many
V: TRBV6-5
D: NA
J: TRBJ1-5
DNA: TGTGCCAGCAGTTACTCGGGAGGGGGACAGCCCCAGCATTTT
CDR3: CASSYSGGGQPQHF

size: few
V: TRBV7-2
D: NA
J: TRBJ2-6
DNA: TGTGCCAGCAGCGTAAGAAGCATCCCTGGGGCCAACGTCCTGACTTTC
CDR3: CASSVRSIPGANVLTF

size: many
V: TRBV5-1
D: NA
J: TRBJ1-5
DNA: TGCGCCAGCAGCTTATTTCCCCGGGGGAGCAATCAGCCCCAGCATTTT
CDR3: CASSLFPRGSNQPQHF

size: many
V: TRBV4-3
D: TRBD2
J: TRBJ2-1
DNA: TGCGCCAGCAGCCCCCGGGGGAGGGGCTCCTACAATGAGCAGTTCTTC
CDR3: CASSPRGRGSYNEQFF